This TCR beta chain comes out of a study of T cell responses to AZD1222 COVID-19 vaccine. The CDR3 consists of 15 residues. Germline V gene sequence: CDR1 MDHEN, CDR2 SYDVKM. V was clipped by 7 bases and J by 1 base, with 13 bases between them. Study-wide points: Close to half of spike-specific TCRs reportedly recognize unmutated variant regions. There were vaccine-associated CD4 TCRs across spike, dominant at 160-218 and 743-854. Seropositive status at baseline applied to only a handful of AZD1222 recipients.

The assay was immunoSEQ multiplex PCR, and TCRdb's table has in-frame clones only and misses some. Seen here are roughly 150,000 clones, more than 90% observed once, and the top ten hold around 1.5%. A remark on this clone: The antigen is unknown.

This receptor was identified in an adult who received the AZD1222 COVID-19 vaccine. The chain combines TRBV28 with TRBJ1-4; a possible D gene is TRBD1 (6 bases). The source material was peripheral blood, sampled 28 days after the second AZD1222 dose. DNA for the CDR3: TGTGCCAGCATCCCCCAGGGGAGAACTAATGAAAAACTGTTTTTT. Translated: CASIPQGRTNEKLFF. Combining the CDR3 with reference TRBV28 and TRBJ1-4 gives the whole variable domain DVKVTQSSRYLVKRTGEKVFLECVQDMDHENMFWYRQDPGLGLRLIYFSYDVKMKEKGDIPEGYSVSREKKERFSLILESASTNQTSMYLCASIPQGRTNEKLFFGSGTQLSVL.